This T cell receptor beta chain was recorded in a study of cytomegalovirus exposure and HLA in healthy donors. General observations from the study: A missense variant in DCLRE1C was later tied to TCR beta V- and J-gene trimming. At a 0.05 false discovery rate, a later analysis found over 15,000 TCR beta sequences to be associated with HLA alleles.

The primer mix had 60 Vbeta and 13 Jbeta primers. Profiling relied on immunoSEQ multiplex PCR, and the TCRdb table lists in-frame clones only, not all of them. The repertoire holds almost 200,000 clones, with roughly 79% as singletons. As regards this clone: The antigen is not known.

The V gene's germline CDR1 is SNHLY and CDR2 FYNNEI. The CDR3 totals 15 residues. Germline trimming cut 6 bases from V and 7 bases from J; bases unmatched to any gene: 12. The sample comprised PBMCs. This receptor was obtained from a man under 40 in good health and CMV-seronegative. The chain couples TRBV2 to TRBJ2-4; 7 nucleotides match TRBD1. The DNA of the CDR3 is TGTGCCAGCAGGCCGGGACAGAAAGACAGGAACATTCAGTACTTC. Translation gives CASRPGQKDRNIQYF.